The rows below give T cell receptor beta chains drawn from one sample of a study of identical twins. TCRdb processed the 5' RACE reads anew with MiXCR; each CDR3 protein has one entry. This sample has 1.5 million to 2 million distinct CDR3 sequences, with about 32% found just once. The material sequenced was cord blood. These receptors came from a newborn girl in good health. Both conserved end residues are part of each CDR3. The D gene is left open where the match is weak. Part of the rows lack a size; the others show once, few, many or a class for expanded clones.

>TRBV10-3|16|NA|TRBJ2-1|NA
CAISDKIAETYNEQFF
TGTGCCATCAGTGATAAAATAGCGGAGACCTACAATGAGCAGTTCTTC
>TRBV20-1|12|NA|TRBJ2-3|NA
CSEGQGTDTQYF
TGCAGTGAGGGGCAGGGCACAGATACGCAGTATTTT
>TRBV20-1|15|TRBD2|TRBJ2-1|many
CSASPTSGSYNEQFF
TGCAGTGCTAGTCCGACTAGCGGGAGCTACAATGAGCAGTTCTTC
>TRBV12-3/TRBV12-4|18|TRBD2|TRBJ2-5|NA
CASSFNRRGLAPEETQYF
TGTGCCAGCAGTTTCAACCGCCGGGGACTAGCGCCGGAAGAGACCCAGTACTTC
>TRBV27|15|TRBD1|TRBJ1-1|few
CASSLWGTGYTEAFF
TGTGCCAGCAGTTTATGGGGGACAGGGTATACTGAAGCTTTCTTT
>TRBV5-1|12|NA|TRBJ2-5|NA
CASRGDQETRYF
TGCGCCAGCAGGGGGGATCAAGAGACCCGGTACTTC
>TRBV20-1|17|NA|TRBJ2-1|few
CSARASSGRSSYNEQFF
TGCAGTGCTAGAGCAAGTAGCGGAAGGAGCTCCTACAATGAGCAGTTCTTC
>TRBV7-2|14|NA|TRBJ2-5|many
CASSLFVEQETQYF
TGTGCCAGCAGCTTATTCGTAGAACAAGAGACCCAGTACTTC
>TRBV2|14|NA|TRBJ2-1|NA
CASSEAGALNEQFF
TGTGCCAGCAGTGAAGCGGGGGCCCTCAATGAGCAGTTCTTC
>TRBV27|17|TRBD2|TRBJ2-1|NA
CASSLSPASGRGHEQFF
TGTGCCAGCAGTTTATCCCCAGCTAGCGGGAGGGGGCATGAGCAGTTCTTC
>TRBV20-1|16|NA|TRBJ2-3|NA
CSARAPGPPPRDTQYF
TGCAGTGCTAGAGCGCCGGGACCCCCGCCCAGAGATACGCAGTATTTT
>TRBV2|14|TRBD2|TRBJ2-7|NA
CASSDPTSENEQYF
TGTGCCAGCAGTGACCCGACTAGCGAGAATGAGCAGTACTTC
>TRBV6-1|12|TRBD1|TRBJ1-2|NA
CASTRQGYGYTF
TGTGCCAGCACCAGACAGGGCTATGGCTACACCTTC
>TRBV5-8|15|NA|TRBJ1-5|few
CASSSTGTGNQPQHF
TGTGCCAGCAGCTCCACAGGGACTGGAAATCAGCCCCAGCATTTT
>TRBV20-1|13|NA|TRBJ1-1|NA
CSAFWRVNTEAFF
TGCAGTGCTTTCTGGAGGGTAAACACTGAAGCTTTCTTT
>TRBV24-1|16|TRBD2|TRBJ2-5|NA
CATSRGLAGDFETQYF
TGTGCCACCAGCCGTGGACTAGCGGGAGATTTTGAGACCCAGTACTTC
>TRBV25-1|13|NA|TRBJ2-7|NA
CASIRGSNHEQYF
TGTGCCAGCATCCGGGGGAGTAATCACGAGCAGTACTTC
>TRBV5-6|13|TRBD1|TRBJ2-4|NA
CASSRNRGYIQYF
TGTGCCAGCAGCCGTAACAGGGGATACATTCAGTACTTC
>TRBV20-1|13|NA|TRBJ1-4|NA
CSASVGSGEKLFF
TGCAGTGCTAGTGTGGGGTCTGGCGAAAAACTGTTTTTT
>TRBV28|15|TRBD1|TRBJ2-3|NA
CASSLDRPGTDTQYF
TGTGCCAGCAGTTTGGACAGGCCGGGCACAGATACGCAGTATTTT
>TRBV10-3|12|NA|TRBJ1-2|NA
CAISDRKYGYTF
TGTGCCATCAGTGACAGGAAGTATGGCTACACCTTC
>TRBV6-1|14|NA|TRBJ1-6|NA
CASSATRNNSPLHF
TGTGCCAGCAGCGCCACGAGGAATAATTCACCCCTCCACTTT
>TRBV6-6|15|TRBD1|TRBJ1-6|NA
CASSAKDRAASPLHF
TGTGCCAGCAGTGCGAAGGACAGGGCGGCTTCACCCCTCCACTTT
>TRBV20-1|14|NA|TRBJ2-1|NA
CSARSSWSPGEQFF
TGCAGTGCTAGGAGTTCTTGGAGCCCTGGGGAGCAGTTCTTC
>TRBV10-2|13|TRBD2|TRBJ2-5|NA
CASKRGGQETQYF
TGCGCCAGCAAGCGGGGGGGCCAGGAGACCCAGTACTTC